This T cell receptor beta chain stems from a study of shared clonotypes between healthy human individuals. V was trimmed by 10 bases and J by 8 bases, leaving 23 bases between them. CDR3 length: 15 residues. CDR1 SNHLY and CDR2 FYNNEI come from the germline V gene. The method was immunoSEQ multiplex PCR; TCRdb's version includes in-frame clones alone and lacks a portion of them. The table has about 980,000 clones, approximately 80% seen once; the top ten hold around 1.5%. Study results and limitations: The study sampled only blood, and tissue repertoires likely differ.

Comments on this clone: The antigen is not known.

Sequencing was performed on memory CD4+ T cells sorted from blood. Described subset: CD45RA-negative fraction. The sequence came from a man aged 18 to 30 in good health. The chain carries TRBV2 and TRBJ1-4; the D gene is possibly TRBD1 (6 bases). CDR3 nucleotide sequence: TGTGCCACCATTTCGGAGGGTACAGGGCAGGAAAAACTGTTTTTT. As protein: CATISEGTGQEKLFF.